This T cell receptor (beta chain) was identified during a study of cytomegalovirus exposure and HLA in healthy donors. With respect to this clone: Antigen: not known.

Study-level results: In an earlier analysis, about 90% or about 30%: the productive usage of most TCR beta V segments.

Germline V gene data show CDR1 as MGHRA and CDR2 as YSYEKL. Trimming at V came to 2 bases and at J to 7 bases, leaving 19 bases not matched to a gene. The CDR3 consists of 20 residues. Vbeta (60) and Jbeta (13) primers were used in the PCR. Profiled with immunoSEQ multiplex PCR; TCRdb holds only in-frame clones, not every one. The table records 200,000 to 250,000 clones, 65% to 80% of them present only once. V gene TRBV4-1 combines with J gene TRBJ2-1; 11 bases are a match to TRBD2. The TCR originated in a girl aged 2-10 years in good health and CMV-seronegative. Material for sequencing was PBMCs. The CDR3 nucleotides are TGCGCCAGCAGCCAACGCTCCGGGACTAGCGGAGCGGTCCTCAGTAATGAGCAGTTCTTC. Translating it yields CASSQRSGTSGAVLSNEQFF.